The 10 T cell receptor beta chains in this list originate from one sample, sequenced in a study of regulatory and conventional T cells in RAG deficiency. Genomic DNA came from blood regulatory T cells gated CD4+ CD25-high CD127-low. The method was immunoSEQ multiplex PCR; TCRdb's version includes in-frame clones alone and lacks a portion of them. The table shows about 30,000 clones, with about nine tenths occurring only once. This sample also belongs to another study, concerning regulatory T cells. As reported in that work: The primer mix had 52 TRBV and 13 TRBJ primers.

The material sequenced was Tregs sorted from blood. The receptors stem from a human donor in good health.

V gene TRBV7-9 combines with J gene TRBJ2-7; D is undetermined. The CDR3 extends over 11 amino acids. Germline V CDR1 and CDR2: SEHNR, FQNEAQ (reference sequence). V dropped 3 bases and J dropped 5 bases, with 5 bases sitting between them. The CDR3 DNA reads TGTGCCAGCAGCTTGGTTGACGAGCAGTACTTC. Protein: CASSLVDEQYF.

This clone has only one observation. V is TRBV7-9 and J is TRBJ2-2; TRBD2 might be the D (5 bases). Germline loops: CDR1 SEHNR, CDR2 FQNEAQ (reference sequence). The CDR3 loop spans 16 amino acids. The ends were cut back, 3 bases at V and 2 bases at J, with 13 bases in the middle. The CDR3 DNA reads as TGTGCCAGCAGCTTCCCGGCTAGCTCAAACACCGGGGAGCTGTTTTTT. Protein sequence: CASSFPASSNTGELFF.

The J gene is TRBJ2-3, the V gene TRBV30, with D possibly TRBD1 on 6 matching bases. The CDR3 totals 14 residues. V lost 2 bases, J lost 3 bases, and 12 bases lay in between. The germline V gene has CDR1 GTSNPN and CDR2 SVGIG (reference sequence). The CDR3 sequence: CAWSRQGRTDTQYF. The CDR3 DNA reads as TGTGCCTGGAGTAGGCAGGGGCGTACAGATACGCAGTATTTT. The variable domain in full, completed from reference TRBV30 and TRBJ2-3, reads SQTIHQWPATLVQPVGSPLSLECTVEGTSNPNLYWYRQAAGRGLQLLFYSVGIGQISSEVPQNLSASRPQDRQFILSSKKLLLSDSGFYLCAWSRQGRTDTQYFGPGTRLTVL.

The V and J genes are TRBV9 and TRBJ2-3; either TRBD1 or TRBD2 may supply D (5 bases each). The V and J ends lost 0 bases and 8 bases respectively, with 10 bases between them. Germline CDR1 SGDLS, CDR2 YYNGEE. CDR3 length equals 13 residues. The CDR3 coding sequence is TGTGCCAGCAGCGTAGGGGGGTACCGTACGCAGTATTTT. It codes for CASSVGGYRTQYF.

V gene TRBV2 combines with J gene TRBJ2-5, with TRBD1 matching 7 bases. The germline V gene has CDR1 SNHLY and CDR2 FYNNEI. This CDR3 region has 14 residues. The ends lost 7 bases at V and 3 bases at J; junction bases unmatched: 8. This CDR3 is CASNPGQSKETQYF. CDR3 nucleotides: TGTGCCAGCAACCCGGGACAGTCAAAAGAGACCCAGTACTTC.

The V call is TRBV6-5, the J call TRBJ2-5, with D hard to call. CDR3 length equals 10 residues. Germline V gene sequence: CDR1 MNHEY, CDR2 SVGAGI. With 8 bases removed from V and 7 bases from J, the gap between germline ends came to 8 bases. The CDR3 region has the DNA TGTGCCAGCGGGTTTGGGACCCAGTACTTC. This gives the protein CASGFGTQYF.

This clone was counted once. V gene TRBV5-1 combines with J gene TRBJ1-4, with 8 nucleotides matching TRBD1. The junction had 6 bases not matched to a gene; V was cut back by 0 bases and J by 8 bases. In germline, CDR1 is SGHRS, CDR2 YFSETQ. The CDR3 totals 15 residues. The CDR3 nucleotides read TGCGCCAGCAGCTTGGAGTCCGCAGGGGGCGAAAAACTGTTTTTT. Protein product: CASSLESAGGEKLFF. Looking up the rest from reference TRBV5-1 and TRBJ1-4 gives the full variable domain: KAGVTQTPRYLIKTRGQQVTLSCSPISGHRSVSWYQQTPGQGLQFLFEYFSETQRNKGNFPGRFSGRQFSNSRSEMNVSTLELGDSALYLCASSLESAGGEKLFFGSGTQLSVL.

This clone was picked up a small number of times. V gene TRBV19 combines with J gene TRBJ1-2, with TRBD1 matching over 10 bases. Germline CDR1 is LNHDA and CDR2 is SQIVND (reference sequence). The CDR3 is 16 amino acids. With 7 bases clipped from V and 2 bases from J, the junction kept 10 bases outside the gene matches. CDR3 nucleotide sequence: TGTGCCAGTATGAGGAGGGAGACAGGGGGCAACTATGGCTACACCTTC. Amino acids: CASMRRETGGNYGYTF.

The genes are TRBV25-1 and TRBJ1-5, with no clear D. Germline lookup yields CDR1 MGHDK and CDR2 SYGVNS. The CDR3 is 13 residues long. Between the trimmed V and J ends, which lost 3 bases and 5 bases, there was a span of 8 bases. Here the CDR3 reads CASSDGRHQPQHF. The CDR3 nucleotides are TGTGCCAGCAGTGACGGGCGGCATCAGCCCCAGCATTTT.

The J gene is TRBJ2-1, the V gene TRBV2; 9 bases align to TRBD2. The length of the CDR3 is 14 residues. Germline CDR1 is SNHLY and CDR2 is FYNNEI. V lost 5 bases and J lost 10; bases outside the gene matches: 9. The CDR3 reads CASSPLAGQWEQFF. For the CDR3, the DNA is TGTGCCAGCAGTCCCCTAGCGGGACAATGGGAGCAGTTCTTC. Variable domain in full (rest from reference TRBV2 and TRBJ2-1): EPEVTQTPSHQVTQMGQEVILRCVPISNHLYFYWYRQILGQKVEFLVSFYNNEISEKSEIFDDQFSVERPDGSNFTLKIRSTKLEDSAMYFCASSPLAGQWEQFFGPGTRLTVL.